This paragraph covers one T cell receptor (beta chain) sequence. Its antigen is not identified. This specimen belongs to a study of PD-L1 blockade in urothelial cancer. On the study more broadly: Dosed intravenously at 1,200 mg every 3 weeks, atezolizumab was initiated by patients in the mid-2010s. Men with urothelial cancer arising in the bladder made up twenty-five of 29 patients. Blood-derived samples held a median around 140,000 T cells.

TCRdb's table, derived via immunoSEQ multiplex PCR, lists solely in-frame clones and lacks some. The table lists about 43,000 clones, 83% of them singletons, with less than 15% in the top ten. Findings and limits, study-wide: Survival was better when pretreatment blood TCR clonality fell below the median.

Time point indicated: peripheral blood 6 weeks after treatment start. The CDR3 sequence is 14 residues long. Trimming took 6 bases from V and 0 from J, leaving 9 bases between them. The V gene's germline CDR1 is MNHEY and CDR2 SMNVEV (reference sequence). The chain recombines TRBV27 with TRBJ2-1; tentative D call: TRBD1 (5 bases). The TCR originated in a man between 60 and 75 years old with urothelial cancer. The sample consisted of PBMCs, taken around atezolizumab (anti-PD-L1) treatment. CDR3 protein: CASRTASSYNEQFF. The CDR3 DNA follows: TGTGCCAGCAGGACAGCGAGCTCCTACAATGAGCAGTTCTTC.